Listed below are T cell receptor beta chains from one sample, sequenced in a study of OX40 agonist ivuxolimab in advanced cancers. The data were produced by immunoSEQ multiplex PCR, yet TCRdb's version contains in-frame clones alone and is incomplete. The data hold tens of thousands of clones, with about four fifths observed a single time. The material sequenced was CD4+ or CD8+ T cells sorted from blood, taken in a trial of the OX40 agonist ivuxolimab. The origin of the receptors is an adult with an advanced solid tumor such as melanoma, head and neck, liver or kidney cancer. Each CDR3 is given with its conserved first and last residue. The D gene is left open where the match is weak. A row's size may be missing; if present it is once, few, many or a size class.

cdr3_nt cdr3_aa clone_size j_call d_call v_call
TGTGCCAGCAGTTACGTCGGCACAGCTAACTATGGCTACACCTTC CASSYVGTANYGYTF . TRBJ1-2 . TRBV6-5
TGTGCCAGCAGCCCCTCAGGGGGACGTAATGAAAAACTGTTTTTT CASSPSGGRNEKLFF . TRBJ1-4 TRBD1 TRBV6-5
TGCGCCAGCAGCCAAGAGCCAATGGCCGGGGAGCTGTTTTTT CASSQEPMAGELFF once TRBJ2-2 . TRBV4-3
TGCAGCGTCGAACAGGGGCCCGGAGAGACCCAGTACTTC CSVEQGPGETQYF . TRBJ2-5 TRBD1 TRBV29-1
TGTGCCAGCTCACCATTGGGACAGGGAAATGAAAAACTGTTTTTT CASSPLGQGNEKLFF . TRBJ1-4 TRBD1 TRBV18
TGTGCCAGCTCACCAGGGGCCGGTAACTACGAGCAGTACTTC CASSPGAGNYEQYF . TRBJ2-7 . TRBV18
TGTGCCAGCAGGGGAGCAGGGGAGGATTCACCCCTCCACTTT CASRGAGEDSPLHF once TRBJ1-6 . TRBV7-3
TGTGCCAGTTCCCACCGACAGAGGGGAGCTGCGACGAATCAGCCCCAGCATTTT CASSHRQRGAATNQPQHF . TRBJ1-5 . TRBV19
TGTGCCAGCAGCCCTAAGAGGGCCATCCAGTACTTC CASSPKRAIQYF . TRBJ2-7 . TRBV14
TGCGCCAGCAGCACCGGGACTAGCGGGCGCACAGATACGCAGTATTTT CASSTGTSGRTDTQYF . TRBJ2-3 TRBD2 TRBV5-1
TGCGCCAGCAGCACCCCCTCAGGGTCCCTTAACGAAGCTTTCTTT CASSTPSGSLNEAFF . TRBJ1-1 . TRBV5-1
TGCGCCAGCAGCTTGTACCCGGGAGGCGGGTCGGGAGATACGCAGTATTTT CASSLYPGGGSGDTQYF . TRBJ2-3 TRBD2 TRBV5-1
TGTGCCAGCTCACCAGGTCAGGGATCACTCGGAAACACCATATATTTT CASSPGQGSLGNTIYF few TRBJ1-3 . TRBV18
TGTGCTAGTGGCCAGGACAGGGGGCTGCCCTCAGCCCAGCATTTT CASGQDRGLPSAQHF . TRBJ1-5 TRBD1 TRBV12-5
TGTGCCAGTAGTATAGGGCCGGACCAAGAGACCCAGTACTTC CASSIGPDQETQYF . TRBJ2-5 . TRBV19
TGTGCCAGTAGTATAGTTGAAGGGGTTATGGGGGGCACTGAAGCTTTCTTT CASSIVEGVMGGTEAFF . TRBJ1-1 . TRBV19
TGTGCCAGCACCACCGACAGCTATGGCTACACCTTC CASTTDSYGYTF . TRBJ1-2 . TRBV13
TGCGCCAGCAGCCCCAACAGGGTAGTGGGAAATGAGCAGTTCTTC CASSPNRVVGNEQFF few TRBJ2-1 . TRBV4-1
TGCGCCAGCAGCGCATTAGGGCTTTCGGAAAAACTGTTTTTT CASSALGLSEKLFF . TRBJ1-4 . TRBV5-1
TGTGCCAGCAGCCTCGGGACAGGGGTAGCGGGCAATCAGCCCCAGCATTTT CASSLGTGVAGNQPQHF once TRBJ1-5 TRBD1 TRBV7-9
TGTGCCTGGAGATCTAAACAGGGGGGTAGCAATCAGCCCCAGCATTTT CAWRSKQGGSNQPQHF . TRBJ1-5 TRBD1 TRBV30
TGCGCCAGCAGCTTGGCGGGGACACCGGCTAGAGCTTTCTTT CASSLAGTPARAFF . TRBJ1-1 . TRBV5-1
TGTGCCAGCATCTGGCGGCTAGGTGGAGATACGCAGTATTTT CASIWRLGGDTQYF . TRBJ2-3 . TRBV11-2
TGTGCCAGCAGCTTAAATCCGAGGAGGGCCACTGAAGCTTTCTTT CASSLNPRRATEAFF . TRBJ1-1 . TRBV7-9
TGTGCCAGCAGTTTAAGGAGGGACACTCAGCCCCAGCATTTT CASSLRRDTQPQHF few TRBJ1-5 . TRBV28
TGTGCCAGCAGCTCCTCGAGACTAGCGGGCGACGAGCAGTACTTC CASSSSRLAGDEQYF . TRBJ2-7 TRBD2 TRBV7-2
TGTACCAGCAGCTTAGGGACAACTGGACCCTACGAGCAGTACTTC CTSSLGTTGPYEQYF . TRBJ2-7 . TRBV7-2
TGTGCTAGTGGTGGGAACGGACCCCTCGGGCCCCAGCATTTT CASGGNGPLGPQHF . TRBJ1-5 . TRBV12-5
TGTGCCAGCAGCCCAGCAGGACTAGCGGGGTCCTACGAGCAGTACTTC CASSPAGLAGSYEQYF . TRBJ2-7 TRBD2 TRBV5-5
TGTGCCAGCAGATCCGGGACCGGGACAGGATTTGGCTACACCTTC CASRSGTGTGFGYTF few TRBJ1-2 TRBD1 TRBV7-2
TGTGCCAGTAGCGACAGGGTCGGGGGATACGAGCAGTACTTC CASSDRVGGYEQYF . TRBJ2-7 . TRBV19
TGTCCTGCGTGCAATGAGCAGTTCTTC CPACNEQFF . TRBJ2-1 . TRBV3-2
TGTGCCAGCAGCGTAGGATTGGGGGGGAGCTACGAGCAGTACTTC CASSVGLGGSYEQYF . TRBJ2-7 TRBD2 TRBV9
TGTGCCAGTAGTATCAGGGTAGGCCCCGCCCTTTACGAGCAGTACTTC CASSIRVGPALYEQYF . TRBJ2-7 . TRBV19
TGCGCCAGCACCCCTCGGGGGCGCGGGGAGACCCAGTACTTC CASTPRGRGETQYF . TRBJ2-5 . TRBV5-1
TGTGCCAGCAGTTTCGGAGGGGTAGAGACCCAGTACTTC CASSFGGVETQYF . TRBJ2-5 . TRBV28
TGTGCCAGCAGCTATCCGGACAGGGCAGATGGCTACACCTTC CASSYPDRADGYTF . TRBJ1-2 TRBD1 TRBV7-2
TGCGCCAGCAGCTACCAATTACAGGGATTTAACATGAACACTGAAGCTTTCTTT CASSYQLQGFNMNTEAFF . TRBJ1-1 . TRBV5-1
TGTGCCAGCAGCTTCGCTAGCGGGGGGGCGGCTACAGATACGCAGTATTTT CASSFASGGAATDTQYF . TRBJ2-3 TRBD2 TRBV5-4
TGTGCCAGCAGCCCGGGGATTGACAAGTCCTATGGCTACACCTTC CASSPGIDKSYGYTF . TRBJ1-2 . TRBV4-2
TGTGCCAGCAGTGATCTCCGGGACAGGAGAGTTGATACGCAGTATTTT CASSDLRDRRVDTQYF few TRBJ2-3 TRBD1 TRBV2
TGTGCCAGCAGCTCCCCCTCGGGACTAGGAGGGACAGATACGCAGTATTTT CASSSPSGLGGTDTQYF . TRBJ2-3 TRBD2 TRBV7-9
TGTGCCAGCAGCCCCCCTTTAGCTTTCGGCTACACCTTC CASSPPLAFGYTF once TRBJ1-2 . TRBV7-2
TGTGCCAGCAGTGATACCGCCTTTGAGGACATTCAGTACTTC CASSDTAFEDIQYF . TRBJ2-4 . TRBV2
TGTGCCAGCAGCTTAAGTAGGGATCAGCCCCAGCATTTT CASSLSRDQPQHF medium-sized TRBJ1-5 . TRBV7-2
TGCGCCAGCAGCCAAGATCTCGAACAGGACCTCTATGGCTACACCTTC CASSQDLEQDLYGYTF . TRBJ1-2 . TRBV23-1
TGTGCCAGCAGCCCTCTAGCGGAGCCCACCGGGGAGCTGTTTTTT CASSPLAEPTGELFF . TRBJ2-2 TRBD2 TRBV14
TGCGCCAGCAGTTGGATAGTGGGAACCTACGAGCAGTACTTC CASSWIVGTYEQYF . TRBJ2-7 . TRBV23-1
TGCGCCAGCAGCCAAGATCTGGGCATGAGCACCTACAATGAGCAGTTCTTC CASSQDLGMSTYNEQFF few TRBJ2-1 . TRBV4-1
TGCGCCAGCAGCCAAGGGGGCGGGGTAACTGCTGTCACAGATACGCAGTATTTT CASSQGGGVTAVTDTQYF once TRBJ2-3 . TRBV4-3
TGCGCCAGCAGCCAAGATGCCCGGGGACGACAGCCCCAGCATTTT CASSQDARGRQPQHF . TRBJ1-5 . TRBV4-3
TGTGCCAGCAGCAGGGGCTCGGGAGGAAACACCATATATTTT CASSRGSGGNTIYF once TRBJ1-3 . TRBV9
TGTGCCAGCAGCTCCCTTCGGACGGCCTATGGCTACACCTTC CASSSLRTAYGYTF few TRBJ1-2 . TRBV5-6
TGTGCCAGCAGCTTAGATTGGGTGGGAGGGGGCTACGAGCAGTACTTC CASSLDWVGGGYEQYF few TRBJ2-7 . TRBV11-2
TGTGCCAGCAGCTCCCCTAACGGACGGTTCTATGGCTACACCTTC CASSSPNGRFYGYTF . TRBJ1-2 . TRBV7-8
TGTGCCAGCTCACCACCCGTCTCCGACGAGCAGTACTTC CASSPPVSDEQYF . TRBJ2-7 . TRBV18
TGTGCCGTCGCTCGGGTCCGATACACTGAAGCTTTCTTT CAVARVRYTEAFF . TRBJ1-1 . TRBV28
TGTGCCAGTACCCCGTCGAGATACCAGGGTGGTGAGCAGTTCTTC CASTPSRYQGGEQFF . TRBJ2-1 . TRBV19
TGTGCCAGCACCTACCTAGGTAGCTCCTACAATGAGCAGTTCTTC CASTYLGSSYNEQFF once TRBJ2-1 . TRBV7-9
TGTGCCAGCAGCTTAGGGGTGGGACAGATCTACGAGCAGTACTTC CASSLGVGQIYEQYF . TRBJ2-7 TRBD1 TRBV7-2